The rows below give T cell receptor beta chains drawn from one sample of a study of blood T cell repertoires in COVID-19. Assay used: immunoSEQ multiplex PCR; TCRdb lists only in-frame clones, some missing. The data contain 250,000 to 300,000 clones, roughly 80% of them seen just once; the ten biggest clones take up around 4.5%. The sample comprised peripheral blood. These receptors were taken from a man aged 55 to 70 who had recovered from COVID-19. Each CDR3 is given with its conserved first and last residue. D genes are given only for firm matches. Expanded clones are given a class, and other clones once, few, many or no size at all.

>.|TRBJ1-5|.|TRBV28
TGTGCCAGCAACGGAGGGTATAGCAATCAGCCCCAGCATTTT
CASNGGYSNQPQHF
>TRBD2|TRBJ2-5|.|TRBV3-1/TRBV3-2
TGTGCCAGCAGCCAGGCGGGACTAGTCGGAGAGACCCAGTACTTC
CASSQAGLVGETQYF
>.|TRBJ1-5|few|TRBV5-1
TGCGCCAGCAGACCTACGGGAAGCCCAGCTCAGCCCCAGCATTTT
CASRPTGSPAQPQHF
>.|TRBJ1-1|.|TRBV5-1
TGCGCCAGCAGCCCTGGAGGCGGAACGAACAGTGAAGCTTTCTTT
CASSPGGGTNSEAFF
>.|TRBJ1-1|.|TRBV3-1/TRBV3-2
TGTGCCAGCAGCCCGGAGCCAGTGAGGAGGGGTGACGCTTTCTTT
CASSPEPVRRGDAFF
>.|TRBJ2-7|.|TRBV19
TGTGCCAGTAGTCCCCGCACCGACTCGTACGAGCAGTACTTC
CASSPRTDSYEQYF
>.|TRBJ2-7|.|TRBV3-1/TRBV3-2
TGTGCCAGCAGCCAAGTTAGTGCCACCTCCTACGAGCAGTACTTC
CASSQVSATSYEQYF
>TRBD1|TRBJ1-5|.|TRBV6-6
TGTGCCAGCAGCTACCAGGGGGTTCGAGGCAATCAGCCCCAGCATTTT
CASSYQGVRGNQPQHF
>.|TRBJ1-4|.|TRBV28
TGTGCCAGCAGTTTAGTTCAGGGTAGAGGTGAAAAACTGTTTTTT
CASSLVQGRGEKLFF
>.|TRBJ1-4|few|TRBV7-2
TGTGCCAGCAGCCCAGTGGGGGGGCGGAGGGAAAAACTGTTTTTT
CASSPVGGRREKLFF
>.|TRBJ1-5|.|TRBV6-5
TGTGCCAGCAGCCTCCCAGGGCCGTATCAGCCCCAGCATTTT
CASSLPGPYQPQHF
>TRBD1|TRBJ1-1|.|TRBV9
TGTGCCAGCAGCCCCCAAAGACAGGGGACTGAAGCTTTCTTT
CASSPQRQGTEAFF
>TRBD1|TRBJ2-1|.|TRBV2
TGTGCCAGCAGGGGGACAGGGAGCTCCTACAATGAGCAGTTCTTC
CASRGTGSSYNEQFF
>TRBD1|TRBJ1-2|.|TRBV5-1
TGCGCCAGCAGCAGGGACAGAGTAACTAACTATGGCTACACCTTC
CASSRDRVTNYGYTF
>TRBD2|TRBJ2-3|.|TRBV7-9
TGTGCCAGCAGCAGGACTAGCGGGGGGTTGAGCACAGATACGCAGTATTTT
CASSRTSGGLSTDTQYF
>.|TRBJ1-1|.|TRBV20-1
TGCAGTGCTAGAGATACCAGAACTTTCTTT
CSARDTRTFF
>.|TRBJ2-7|once|TRBV12-3/TRBV12-4
TGTGCCAGCAGCCGCCGAGCGAACGAGCAGTACTTC
CASSRRANEQYF
>.|TRBJ2-3|.|TRBV9
TGTGCCAGCAGCGTTGCTTTGTCTGCCGGGGGTACGCAGTATTTT
CASSVALSAGGTQYF
>.|TRBJ2-7|.|TRBV25-1
TGTGCCAGCAGTGGTCCTTCCTACGAGCAGTACTTC
CASSGPSYEQYF
>.|TRBJ1-5|.|TRBV19
TGTGCCAGTAGTACCCAGACAGGTGTCCAGCCCCAGCATTTT
CASSTQTGVQPQHF
>TRBD1|TRBJ2-7|.|TRBV2
TGTGCCAGCAGTGAAGCGTCGGGACAGACGTACGAGCAGTACTTC
CASSEASGQTYEQYF
>.|TRBJ2-7|.|TRBV27
TGTGCCAGCAGTTTATCCCGACAAACCTACGAGCAGTACTTC
CASSLSRQTYEQYF
>TRBD1|TRBJ1-2|.|TRBV5-1
TGCGCCAGCAGCCTGCGGGACAGGGGGACTAAGAACTATGGCTACACCTTC
CASSLRDRGTKNYGYTF
>.|TRBJ1-5|.|TRBV2
TGTGCCAGCCAAGATACAGGGATAGGAGGTCAGCCCCAGCATTTT
CASQDTGIGGQPQHF
>TRBD2|TRBJ2-7|.|TRBV19
TGTGCCAGTAGTATCGGGGAGGGCGTCTACGAGCAGTACTTC
CASSIGEGVYEQYF
>.|TRBJ1-2|.|TRBV9
TGTGCCAGCAGCCCAACGGGGGGCAGGGCTTACTATGGCTACACCTTC
CASSPTGGRAYYGYTF
>TRBD1|TRBJ1-6|.|TRBV5-1
TGCGCCAGCAGCGACGGAGGAAACAGGGGCAGCTCACCCCTCCACTTT
CASSDGGNRGSSPLHF
>TRBD2|TRBJ2-7|.|TRBV5-4
TGTGCCAGCAGAACGGGGGGGGATGCCTACGAGCAGTACTTC
CASRTGGDAYEQYF
>TRBD1|TRBJ2-5|.|TRBV15
TGTGCCACCAGCAGGACCCGGACAGGGGGGATAGAGACCCAGTACTTC
CATSRTRTGGIETQYF
>.|TRBJ1-4|.|TRBV24-1
TGTGCCACCAGACTCCCCCAACAGAGCCCTAATGAAAAACTGTTTTTT
CATRLPQQSPNEKLFF
>.|TRBJ2-7|.|TRBV27
TGTGCCAGCAGCTCGACAGCTATGGAGCAGTACTTC
CASSSTAMEQYF
>.|TRBJ2-1|once|TRBV5-1
TGCGCCAGCAGCTTGAACTCCCGGGGGAATGAGCAGTTCTTC
CASSLNSRGNEQFF
>TRBD1|TRBJ1-1|few|TRBV6-1
TGTGCCAGCAGTGAATGGGACAGAAGCGGAACCTCTGAAGCTTTCTTT
CASSEWDRSGTSEAFF
>.|TRBJ2-7|.|TRBV6-5
TGTGCCAGCAGCACCACAGATTCCTACGAGCAGTACTTC
CASSTTDSYEQYF
>.|TRBJ1-4|.|TRBV2
TGTGCCAGCAGTCGTCGTGACTGGCAACTGTTTTTT
CASSRRDWQLFF
>TRBD1|TRBJ2-7|.|TRBV7-8
TGTGCCAGCAGCCTCACGAGGACAGGGTCCAGCGAGCAGTACTTC
CASSLTRTGSSEQYF
>.|TRBJ2-1|.|TRBV6-5
TGTGCCAGCGGAAATGGAGCGAACTCCTACAATGAGCAGTTCTTC
CASGNGANSYNEQFF
>TRBD1|TRBJ1-5|.|TRBV24-1
TGTGCCACCAGTGCAGGGGGCTGGTATCCGCCCCAGCATTTT
CATSAGGWYPPQHF
>TRBD1|TRBJ1-4|.|TRBV5-8
TGTGCCAGCAGCGACCACAGGGGGCAGCTTGAGGAAAAACTGTTTTTT
CASSDHRGQLEEKLFF
>.|TRBJ2-3|.|TRBV6-5
TGTGCCAGCAGTTACTCGACGGCCCTAGCAGATACGCAGTATTTT
CASSYSTALADTQYF
>.|TRBJ1-5|.|TRBV19
TGTGCCAGTAGTTCGGTGGGCTGGGGCAATCAGCCCCAGCATTTT
CASSSVGWGNQPQHF
>.|TRBJ1-5|.|TRBV5-1
TGCGCCAGCAGCTTGGACAGTTATAGCAATCAGCCCCAGCATTTT
CASSLDSYSNQPQHF
>TRBD2|TRBJ2-1|.|TRBV14
TGTGCCAGCAGCCAAGGGACTAGCGGGATAGGGTCCTACAATGAGCAGTTCTTC
CASSQGTSGIGSYNEQFF
>TRBD2|TRBJ2-5|.|TRBV14
TGTGCCAGCAGCCAGGGGCGCAGCGGGGGGGGTCAAGAGACCCAGTACTTC
CASSQGRSGGGQETQYF
>TRBD1|TRBJ2-7|.|TRBV5-6
TGTGCCAGCAGCAAGACAGGGGGGGGCTTCGAGCAGTACTTC
CASSKTGGGFEQYF
>TRBD2|TRBJ2-1|.|TRBV14
TGTGCCAGCAGCCAGACTTCTACCGGGACTACCTTCTACAATGAGCAGTTCTTC
CASSQTSTGTTFYNEQFF
>TRBD2|TRBJ2-3|once|TRBV5-1
TGCGCCAGCACCGACCCGTGGCGGGGGTCAGATACGCAGTATTTT
CASTDPWRGSDTQYF
>.|TRBJ1-4|.|TRBV5-1
TGCGCCAGCAGACTTGGTTCAGGGCGGGGTGAAAAACTGTTTTTT
CASRLGSGRGEKLFF
>.|TRBJ2-7|.|TRBV6-1
TGTGCCAGCAGTGAACCGAGGGCTCCCTACGAGCAGTACTTC
CASSEPRAPYEQYF
>TRBD2|TRBJ2-1|.|TRBV5-1
TGCGCCAGCAGACCCACCGGGACTAACACTTTAGGGGATGAGCAGTTCTTC
CASRPTGTNTLGDEQFF
>.|TRBJ2-7|.|TRBV30
TGTGCCTGGGAGGCTGGATCCTACGAGCAGTACTTC
CAWEAGSYEQYF
>TRBD1|TRBJ1-5|few|TRBV19
TGTGCCAGTAGGACTACAGGGGGCCGCAATCAGCCCCAGCATTTT
CASRTTGGRNQPQHF
>.|TRBJ1-4|.|TRBV15
TGTGCCACCAGCAGAGCCGGGGGTGAAAAACTGTTTTTT
CATSRAGGEKLFF
>.|TRBJ2-1|.|TRBV11-3
TGTGCCAGCAGCTTAGGAACGACAGTCGTATCCTACAATGAGCAGTTCTTC
CASSLGTTVVSYNEQFF
>.|TRBJ2-7|.|TRBV19
TGTGCCAGTAGTATAGGAGGAGGAAGTATTTACGAGCAGTACTTC
CASSIGGGSIYEQYF
>TRBD1|TRBJ1-1|.|TRBV6-5
TGTGCCAGCAGCAGCGGGACAGGGTTAGCTTTCTTT
CASSSGTGLAFF
>TRBD1|TRBJ1-1|once|TRBV7-9
TGTGCCAGCTTGGGACAGGAGAACACTGAAGCTTTCTTT
CASLGQENTEAFF
>.|TRBJ1-1|.|TRBV4-1
TGCGCCAGCAGCCAAGAGGGAGGGTACACTGAGGCTTTCTTT
CASSQEGGYTEAFF
>TRBD1|TRBJ2-6|once|TRBV19
TGTGCCACCAACCCGACAGGGGGCGCTCGCTCTGGGGCCAACGTCCTGACTTTC
CATNPTGGARSGANVLTF
>.|TRBJ1-2|.|TRBV11-2
TGTGCCAGCAGCCTGGGCGCGGGACTAAACTATGGCTACACCTTC
CASSLGAGLNYGYTF